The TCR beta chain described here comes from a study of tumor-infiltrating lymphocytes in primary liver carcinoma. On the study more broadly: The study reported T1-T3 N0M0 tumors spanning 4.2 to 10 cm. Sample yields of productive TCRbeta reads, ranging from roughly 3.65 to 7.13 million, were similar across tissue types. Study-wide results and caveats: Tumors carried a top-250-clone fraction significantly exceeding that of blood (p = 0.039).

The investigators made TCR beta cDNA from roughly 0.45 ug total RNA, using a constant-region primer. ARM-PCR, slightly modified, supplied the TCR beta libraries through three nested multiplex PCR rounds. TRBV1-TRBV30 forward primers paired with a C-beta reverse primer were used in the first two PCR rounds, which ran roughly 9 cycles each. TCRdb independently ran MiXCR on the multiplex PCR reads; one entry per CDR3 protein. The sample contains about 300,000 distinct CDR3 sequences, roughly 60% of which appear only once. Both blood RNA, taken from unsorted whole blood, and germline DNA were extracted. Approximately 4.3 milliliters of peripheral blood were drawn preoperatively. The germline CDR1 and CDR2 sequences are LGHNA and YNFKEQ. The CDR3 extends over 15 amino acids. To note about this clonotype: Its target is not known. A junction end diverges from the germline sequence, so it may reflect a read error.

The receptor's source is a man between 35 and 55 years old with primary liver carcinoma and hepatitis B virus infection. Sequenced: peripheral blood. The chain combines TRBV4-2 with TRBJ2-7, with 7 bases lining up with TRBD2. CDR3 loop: CATSQGTSDGYEQYF. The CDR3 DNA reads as TGTGCCACCAGCCAAGGAACTAGCGACGGCTACGAGCAGTACTTC.